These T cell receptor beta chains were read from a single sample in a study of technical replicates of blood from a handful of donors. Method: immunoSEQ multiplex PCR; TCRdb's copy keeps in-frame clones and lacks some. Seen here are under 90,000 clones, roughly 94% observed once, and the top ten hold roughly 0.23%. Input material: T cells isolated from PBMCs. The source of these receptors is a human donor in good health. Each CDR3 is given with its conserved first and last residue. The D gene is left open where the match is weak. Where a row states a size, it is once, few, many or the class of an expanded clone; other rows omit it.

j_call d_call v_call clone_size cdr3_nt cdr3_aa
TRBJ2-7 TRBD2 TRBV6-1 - TGTGCCAGCACCGTGGGGACTAGCGGGAGCTACGAGCAGTACTTC CASTVGTSGSYEQYF
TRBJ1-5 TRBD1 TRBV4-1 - TGCGCCAGCAGCCCTACAGGGGGCGCGCGGAGTCAGCCCCAGCATTTT CASSPTGGARSQPQHF
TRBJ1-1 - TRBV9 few TGTGCCAGCAGCGTACAGGGCGACACTGAAGCTTTCTTT CASSVQGDTEAFF
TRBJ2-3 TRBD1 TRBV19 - TGTGCCAGTAGGGACAGGGTGGCAGATACGCAGTATTTT CASRDRVADTQYF
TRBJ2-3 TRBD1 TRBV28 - TGTGCCAGCAGTCCCGTACAGGGGGCTGGTACAGATACGCAGTATTTT CASSPVQGAGTDTQYF
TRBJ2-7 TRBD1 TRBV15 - TGTGCCACCAGCATCCTCCGGGACAGACCCTACGAGCAGTACTTC CATSILRDRPYEQYF
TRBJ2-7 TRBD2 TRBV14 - TGTGCCAGCAGCCAAGCTAGCGGGGCATACTACGAGCAGTACTTC CASSQASGAYYEQYF
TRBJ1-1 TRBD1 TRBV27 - TGTGCCAGCAGTCAAAACAGGGGAGATAAAGCTTTCTTT CASSQNRGDKAFF
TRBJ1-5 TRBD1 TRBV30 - TGTGCCTGGGGACAGGGGACGGGGCCCCAGCATTTT CAWGQGTGPQHF
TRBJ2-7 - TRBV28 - TGTGCCAGCAGCCGCGCAGGCTCAGCCTACGAGCAGTACTTC CASSRAGSAYEQYF
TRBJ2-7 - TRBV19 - TGTGCCAGTAGCCAATCCCCGGGGGGCTCCGAGCAGTACTTC CASSQSPGGSEQYF
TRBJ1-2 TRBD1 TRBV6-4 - TGTGCCAGCAGTGGAGAGACAGGGCGGGGTGGCTACACCTTC CASSGETGRGGYTF
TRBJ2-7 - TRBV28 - TGTGCCAGCAGCTCAGGCGGAGGAGAAGGGTACGAGCAGTACTTC CASSSGGGEGYEQYF
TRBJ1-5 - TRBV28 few TGTGCCAGCAGTCGACCCGCCGGGCAGCCCCAGCATTTT CASSRPAGQPQHF
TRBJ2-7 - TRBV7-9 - TGTGCCAGCAGCTTAGGGCAGGGCTTCTACGAGCAGTACTTC CASSLGQGFYEQYF
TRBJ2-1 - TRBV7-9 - TGTGCCAGCAGCTCCTATGGCGGGATCCCGCCCTACAATGAGCAGTTCTTC CASSSYGGIPPYNEQFF
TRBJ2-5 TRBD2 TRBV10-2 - TGCGCCAGCAGAAGGACTAGCGGGGGGGCGTTCGGAGAAAAAGAGACCCAGTACTTC CASRRTSGGAFGEKETQYF
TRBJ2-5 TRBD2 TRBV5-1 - TGCGCCAGCAGCTTGGCCAAAGCGGGGGGGCGTTGGTACCAAGAGACCCAGTACTTC CASSLAKAGGRWYQETQYF
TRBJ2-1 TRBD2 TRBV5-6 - TGTGCCAGCACCCGGAGGGTTAGCGGGGGGTACAATGAGCAGTTCTTC CASTRRVSGGYNEQFF
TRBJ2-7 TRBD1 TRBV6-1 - TGTGCCAGCAGTGAAGCCGGACAGGGGATCTACGAGCAGTACTTC CASSEAGQGIYEQYF
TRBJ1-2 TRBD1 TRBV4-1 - TGCGCCAGCAGCCCGCTGACAGGGGACTATGGCTACACCTTC CASSPLTGDYGYTF
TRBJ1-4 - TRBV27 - TGTGCCAGCATGGGGGGGCAGGAAAAACTGTTTTTT CASMGGQEKLFF
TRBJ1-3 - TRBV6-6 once TGTGCCAGCAGTTACTCGAGGTTGGCAGCTGGAAACACCATATATTTT CASSYSRLAAGNTIYF
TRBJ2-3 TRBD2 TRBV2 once TGTGCCAGCCGGGTCATCCGGGAGGGCCGGGGCACAGATACGCAGTATTTT CASRVIREGRGTDTQYF
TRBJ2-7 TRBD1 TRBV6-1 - TGTGCCAGCAGCCGACAGGGCTACGAGCAGTACTTC CASSRQGYEQYF
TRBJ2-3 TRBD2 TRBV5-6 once TGTGCCAGCAGCTTGGGTTTTTCGGGAGGGTCAGATACGCAGTATTTT CASSLGFSGGSDTQYF
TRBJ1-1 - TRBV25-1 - TGTGCCAGTCGGGCAGGGAAGACTGAAGCTTTCTTT CASRAGKTEAFF
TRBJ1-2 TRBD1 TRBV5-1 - TGCGCCAGCAGCTTAGGACAGGGGTCTGAGGGCTACACCTTC CASSLGQGSEGYTF
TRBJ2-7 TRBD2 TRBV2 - TGTGCCAGCAGGAACGAGGGGACTATCTACGAGCAGTACTTC CASRNEGTIYEQYF
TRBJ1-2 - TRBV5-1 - TGCGCCAGCAGCTTGGACCGAGATGGCTACACCTTC CASSLDRDGYTF
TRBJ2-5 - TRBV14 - TGTGCCAGCAGCGAACCGTCCCAGGCCCTCCAAGAGACCCAGTACTTC CASSEPSQALQETQYF
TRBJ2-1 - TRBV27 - TGTGCCAGCAGTTTATCGGGGGCGGATGAGCAGTTCTTC CASSLSGADEQFF
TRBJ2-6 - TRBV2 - TGTGCCAGCAGTGGACAGCTCTCTGGGGCCAACGTCCTGACTTTC CASSGQLSGANVLTF
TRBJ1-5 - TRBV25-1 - TGTGCCAGCAGTGAGGGGGCGAATAGCAATCAGCCCCAGCATTTT CASSEGANSNQPQHF
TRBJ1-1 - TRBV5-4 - TGTGCCAGCAGCCGCATGCGGGGGAACACTGAAGCTTTCTTT CASSRMRGNTEAFF